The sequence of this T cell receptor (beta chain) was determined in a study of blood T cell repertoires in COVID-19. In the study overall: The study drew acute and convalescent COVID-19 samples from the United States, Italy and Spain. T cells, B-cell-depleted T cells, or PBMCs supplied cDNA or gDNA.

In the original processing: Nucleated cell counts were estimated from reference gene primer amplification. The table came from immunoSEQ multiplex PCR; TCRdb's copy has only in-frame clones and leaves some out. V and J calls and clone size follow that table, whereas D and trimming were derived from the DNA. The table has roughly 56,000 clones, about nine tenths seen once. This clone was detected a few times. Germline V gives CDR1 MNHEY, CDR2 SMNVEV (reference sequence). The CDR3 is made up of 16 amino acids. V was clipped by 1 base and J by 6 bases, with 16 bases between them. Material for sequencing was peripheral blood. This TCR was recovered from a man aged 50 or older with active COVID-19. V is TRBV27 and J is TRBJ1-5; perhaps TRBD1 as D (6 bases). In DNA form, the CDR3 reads TGTGCCAGCAGTTTATATTCCAGGGGCAACACTCAGCCCCAGCATTTT. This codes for CASSLYSRGNTQPQHF.